This T cell receptor beta chain was found in a study of cytomegalovirus exposure and HLA in healthy donors. The PCR employed 60 Vbeta primers together with 13 Jbeta primers. Produced via immunoSEQ multiplex PCR; TCRdb's table is partial and in-frame only. Of about 110,000 clones in the sample, about three quarters were seen once. On this clone: The antigen remains undetermined.

The CDR3 has 15 amino acids. V was pared by 6 bases and J by 1 base, with 7 bases of the junction left unmatched. Germline lookup yields CDR1 LNHDA and CDR2 SQIVND (reference sequence). Findings of the study overall: Clonal expansion, a later analysis showed, was greater in HLA-associated TCR beta chains than in equally common others. The authors enumerated over 150 TCR beta chains as linked to cytomegalovirus.

This sequence joins TRBV19 and TRBJ1-1; 8 bases are a match to TRBD1. The clonotype comes from a woman aged 45-65 years in good health and CMV-seropositive. The sample was PBMCs. The CDR3 protein is CASSLDRGWNTEAFF. The CDR3 DNA sequence: TGTGCCAGTAGCCTCGACAGGGGCTGGAACACTGAAGCTTTCTTT.